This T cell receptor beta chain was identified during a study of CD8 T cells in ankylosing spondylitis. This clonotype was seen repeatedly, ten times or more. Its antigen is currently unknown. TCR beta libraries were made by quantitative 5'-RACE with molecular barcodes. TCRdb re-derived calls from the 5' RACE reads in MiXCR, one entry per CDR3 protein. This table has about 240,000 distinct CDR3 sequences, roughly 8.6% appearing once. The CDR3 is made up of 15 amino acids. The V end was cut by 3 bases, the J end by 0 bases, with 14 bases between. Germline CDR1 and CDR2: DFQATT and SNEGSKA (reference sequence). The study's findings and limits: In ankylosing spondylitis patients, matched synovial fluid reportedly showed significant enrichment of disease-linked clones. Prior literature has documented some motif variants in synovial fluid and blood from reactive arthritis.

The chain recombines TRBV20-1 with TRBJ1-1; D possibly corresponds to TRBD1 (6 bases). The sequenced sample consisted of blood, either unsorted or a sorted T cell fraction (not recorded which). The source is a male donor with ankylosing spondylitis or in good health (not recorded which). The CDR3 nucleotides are TGCAGTGCTAGGGATCACAGGGACTTGAACACTGAAGCTTTCTTT. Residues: CSARDHRDLNTEAFF.